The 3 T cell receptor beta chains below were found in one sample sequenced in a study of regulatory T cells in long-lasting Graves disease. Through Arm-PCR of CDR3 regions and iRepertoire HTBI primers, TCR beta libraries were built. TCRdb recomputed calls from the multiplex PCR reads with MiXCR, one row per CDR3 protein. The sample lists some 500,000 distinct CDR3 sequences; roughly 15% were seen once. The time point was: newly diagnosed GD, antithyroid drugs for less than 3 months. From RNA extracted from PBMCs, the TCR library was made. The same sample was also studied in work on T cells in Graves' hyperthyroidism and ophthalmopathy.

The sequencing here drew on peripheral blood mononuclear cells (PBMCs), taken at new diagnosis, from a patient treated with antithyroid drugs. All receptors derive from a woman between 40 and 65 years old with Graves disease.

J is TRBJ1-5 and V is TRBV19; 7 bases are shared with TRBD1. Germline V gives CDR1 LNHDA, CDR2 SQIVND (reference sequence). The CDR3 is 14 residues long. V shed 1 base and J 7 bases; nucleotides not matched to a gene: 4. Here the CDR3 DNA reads TGTGCCAGTAGTATAGGACAGGGACGGCAGCCCCAGCATTTT. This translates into CASSIGQGRQPQHF.

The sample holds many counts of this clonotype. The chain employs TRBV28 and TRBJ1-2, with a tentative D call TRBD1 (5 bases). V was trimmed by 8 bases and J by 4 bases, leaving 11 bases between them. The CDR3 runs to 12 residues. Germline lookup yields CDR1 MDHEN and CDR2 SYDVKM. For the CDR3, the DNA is TGTGCCAGCGGGCAGGGAGCCTATGGCTACACCTTC. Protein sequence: CASGQGAYGYTF.

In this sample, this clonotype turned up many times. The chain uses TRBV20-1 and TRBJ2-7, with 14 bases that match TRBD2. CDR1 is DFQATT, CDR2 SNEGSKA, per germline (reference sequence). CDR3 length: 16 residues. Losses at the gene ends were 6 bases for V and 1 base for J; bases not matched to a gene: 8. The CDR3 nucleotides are TGCAGTGCGAAGGGACTAGCGGGGGTCTCGTCCTACGAGCAGTACTTC. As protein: CSAKGLAGVSSYEQYF.